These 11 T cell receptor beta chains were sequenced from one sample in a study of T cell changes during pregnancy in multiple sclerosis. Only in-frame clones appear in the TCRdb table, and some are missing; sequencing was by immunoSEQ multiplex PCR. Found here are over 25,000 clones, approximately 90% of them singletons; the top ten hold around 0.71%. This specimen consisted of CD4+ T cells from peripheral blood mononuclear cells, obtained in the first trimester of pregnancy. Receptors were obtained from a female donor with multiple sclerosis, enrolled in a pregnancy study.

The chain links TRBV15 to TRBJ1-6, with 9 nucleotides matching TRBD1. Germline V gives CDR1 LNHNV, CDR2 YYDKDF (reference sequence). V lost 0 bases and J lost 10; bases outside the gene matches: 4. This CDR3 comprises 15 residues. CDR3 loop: CATSRDLQGASPLHF. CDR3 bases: TGTGCCACCAGCAGAGATCTACAGGGGGCCTCACCCCTCCACTTT.

The chain's CDR3 is CASSPRTGWSDTQYF. CDR3 sequence (DNA): TGTGCCAGCAGCCCCCGGACAGGGTGGTCAGATACGCAGTATTTT. This chain links TRBV7-3 with TRBJ2-3; 8 nucleotides agree with TRBD1. The germline CDR1 and CDR2 sequences are SGHTA and FQGTGA. V shed 5 bases, J shed 4 bases, and the junction held 8 bases outside the gene matches. This CDR3 is 15 amino acids long.

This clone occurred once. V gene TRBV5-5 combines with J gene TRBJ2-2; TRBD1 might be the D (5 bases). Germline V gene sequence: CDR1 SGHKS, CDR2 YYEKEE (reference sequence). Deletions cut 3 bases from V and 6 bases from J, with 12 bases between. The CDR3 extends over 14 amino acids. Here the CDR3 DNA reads TGTGCCAGCAGCTCATTATCAGGGTCCGGGGAGCTGTTTTTT. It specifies CASSSLSGSGELFF.

This CDR3 is CASSLAFTDTQYF. The CDR3 DNA reads as TGCGCCAGCAGCTTGGCCTTTACAGATACGCAGTATTTT. The chain uses TRBV5-1 and TRBJ2-3; D not resolved. Germline lookup yields CDR1 SGHRS and CDR2 YFSETQ. The CDR3 contains 13 residues. Trimming took off 0 bases at V and 3 bases at J, with 5 bases between the two ends.

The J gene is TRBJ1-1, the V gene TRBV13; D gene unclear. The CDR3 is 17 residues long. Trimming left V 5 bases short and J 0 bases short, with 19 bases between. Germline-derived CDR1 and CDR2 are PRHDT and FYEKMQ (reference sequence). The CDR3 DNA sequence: TGTGCCAGCAGCGGGAGGAGGATCAGTGGGCTGAACACTGAAGCTTTCTTT. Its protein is CASSGRRISGLNTEAFF. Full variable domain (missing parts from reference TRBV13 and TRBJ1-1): AAGVIQSPRHLIKEKRETATLKCYPIPRHDTVYWYQQGPGQDPQFLISFYEKMQSDKGSIPDRFSAQQFSDYHSELNMSSLELGDSALYFCASSGRRISGLNTEAFFGQGTRLTVV.

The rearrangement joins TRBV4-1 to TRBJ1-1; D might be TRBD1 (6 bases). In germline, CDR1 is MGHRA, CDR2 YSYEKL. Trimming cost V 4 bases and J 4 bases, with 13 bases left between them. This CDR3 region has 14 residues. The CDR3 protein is CASSRGNRVTEAFF. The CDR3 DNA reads TGCGCCAGCAGCCGAGGGAACAGGGTCACTGAAGCTTTCTTT.

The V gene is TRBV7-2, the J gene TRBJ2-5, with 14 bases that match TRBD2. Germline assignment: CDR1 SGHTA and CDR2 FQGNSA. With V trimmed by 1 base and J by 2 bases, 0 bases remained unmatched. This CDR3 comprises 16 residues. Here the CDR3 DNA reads TGTGCCAGCAGCTTAGGGACTAGCGGGGGGCAAGAGACCCAGTACTTC. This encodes CASSLGTSGGQETQYF.

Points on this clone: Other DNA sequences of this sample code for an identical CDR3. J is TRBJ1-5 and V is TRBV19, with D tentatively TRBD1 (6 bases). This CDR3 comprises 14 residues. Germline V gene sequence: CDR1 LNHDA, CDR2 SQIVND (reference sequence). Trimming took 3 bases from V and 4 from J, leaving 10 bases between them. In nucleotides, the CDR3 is TGTGCCAGTAGTATTTTAAGGGGGAATCAGCCCCAGCATTTT. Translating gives CASSILRGNQPQHF.

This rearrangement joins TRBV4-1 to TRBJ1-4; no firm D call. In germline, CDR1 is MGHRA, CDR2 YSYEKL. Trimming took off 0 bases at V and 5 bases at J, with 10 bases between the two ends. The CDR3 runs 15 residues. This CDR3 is CASSQEGQENEKLFF. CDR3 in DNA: TGCGCCAGCAGCCAAGAGGGCCAGGAAAATGAAAAACTGTTTTTT.

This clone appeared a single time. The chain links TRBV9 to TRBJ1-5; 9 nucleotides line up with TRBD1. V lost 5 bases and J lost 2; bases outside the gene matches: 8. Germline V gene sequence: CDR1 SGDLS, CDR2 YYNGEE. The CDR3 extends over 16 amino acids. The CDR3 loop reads CASSPGQGSGNQPQHF. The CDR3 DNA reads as TGTGCCAGCAGTCCCGGACAGGGGTCGGGCAATCAGCCCCAGCATTTT. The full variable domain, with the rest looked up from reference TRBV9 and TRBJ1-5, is DSGVTQTPKHLITATGQRVTLRCSPRSGDLSVYWYQQSLDQGLQFLIQYYNGEERAKGNILERFSAQQFPDLHSELNLSSLELGDSALYFCASSPGQGSGNQPQHFGDGTRLSIL.

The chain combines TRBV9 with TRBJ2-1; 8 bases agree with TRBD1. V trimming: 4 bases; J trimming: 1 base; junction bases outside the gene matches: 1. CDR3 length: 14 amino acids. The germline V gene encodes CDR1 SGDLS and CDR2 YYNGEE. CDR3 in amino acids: CASSRDRSYNEQFF. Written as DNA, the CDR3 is TGTGCCAGCAGCCGGGACAGGTCCTACAATGAGCAGTTCTTC.